This T cell receptor (beta chain) was sequenced for a study of post-analysis software for immune sequencing data. The overall study: Secondary progressive, relapsing-remitting and progressive-relapsing multiple sclerosis were among the included disease courses.

Libraries were made from TCR beta cDNA, and they carried unique molecular identifiers. Via MiXCR, TCRdb re-called the PCR reads, giving one row per CDR3 protein. This table holds more than 350,000 distinct CDR3 sequences, 35% to 45% found once. This clonotype was observed a few times. The antigen remains undetermined. Study results and limitations: Controls' normalized Chao1 diversity significantly exceeded that of multiple sclerosis patients. Among roughly 5 TRBV segments more frequent in patients than controls were TRBV5-6, TRBV5-1 and TRBV20-1.

CDR3 size: 14 residues. CDR1 is SGHRS, CDR2 YFSETQ, per germline. The J segment lost 7 bases and the V segment lost 0 bases, leaving 3 bases of the junction unmatched. This TCR came from a girl between 2 and 10 years old with multiple sclerosis. The chain combines TRBV5-1 with TRBJ1-4, with 7 bases matching TRBD1. Source material: blood. CDR3 loop: CASSLGQGVEKLFF. The CDR3 DNA follows: TGCGCCAGCAGCTTGGGACAGGGAGTTGAAAAACTGTTTTTT.